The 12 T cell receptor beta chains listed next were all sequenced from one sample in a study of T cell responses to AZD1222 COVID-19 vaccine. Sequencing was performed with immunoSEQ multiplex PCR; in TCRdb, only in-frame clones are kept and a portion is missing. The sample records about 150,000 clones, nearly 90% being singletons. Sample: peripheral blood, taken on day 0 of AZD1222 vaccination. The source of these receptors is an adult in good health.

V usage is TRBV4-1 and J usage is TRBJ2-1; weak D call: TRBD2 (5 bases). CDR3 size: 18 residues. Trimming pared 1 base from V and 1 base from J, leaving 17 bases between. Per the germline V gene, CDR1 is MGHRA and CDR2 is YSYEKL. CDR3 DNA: TGCGCCAGCAGCCAAGCATCGTATAGCGCCAGGTCCTACAATGAGCAGTTCTTC. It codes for CASSQASYSARSYNEQFF.

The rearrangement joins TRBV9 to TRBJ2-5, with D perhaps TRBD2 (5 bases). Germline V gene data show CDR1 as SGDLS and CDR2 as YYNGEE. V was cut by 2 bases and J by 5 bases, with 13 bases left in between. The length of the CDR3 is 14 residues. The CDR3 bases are TGTGCCAGCAGCGTTGAGGGCCTCGGGGAGACCCAGTACTTC. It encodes CASSVEGLGETQYF.

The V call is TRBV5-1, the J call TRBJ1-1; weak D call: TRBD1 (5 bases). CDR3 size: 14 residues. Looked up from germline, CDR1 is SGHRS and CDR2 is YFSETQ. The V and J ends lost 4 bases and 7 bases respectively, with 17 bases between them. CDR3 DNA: TGCGCCAGCAGCCCGGGACGGGCCTGGGATGAAGCTTTCTTT. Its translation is CASSPGRAWDEAFF. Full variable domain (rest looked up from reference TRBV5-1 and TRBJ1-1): KAGVTQTPRYLIKTRGQQVTLSCSPISGHRSVSWYQQTPGQGLQFLFEYFSETQRNKGNFPGRFSGRQFSNSRSEMNVSTLELGDSALYLCASSPGRAWDEAFFGQGTRLTVV.

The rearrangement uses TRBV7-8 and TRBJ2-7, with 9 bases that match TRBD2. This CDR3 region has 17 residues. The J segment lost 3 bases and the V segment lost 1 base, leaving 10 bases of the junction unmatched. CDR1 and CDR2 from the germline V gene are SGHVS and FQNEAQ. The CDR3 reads CASSLGNPGLAHYEQYF. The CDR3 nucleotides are TGTGCCAGCAGCTTAGGAAATCCGGGACTAGCACACTACGAGCAGTACTTC. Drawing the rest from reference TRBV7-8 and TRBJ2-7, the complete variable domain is GAGVSQSPRYKVAKRGQDVALRCDPISGHVSLFWYQQALGQGPEFLTYFQNEAQLDKSGLPSDRFFAERPEGSVSTLKIQRTQQEDSAVYLCASSLGNPGLAHYEQYFGPGTRLTVT.

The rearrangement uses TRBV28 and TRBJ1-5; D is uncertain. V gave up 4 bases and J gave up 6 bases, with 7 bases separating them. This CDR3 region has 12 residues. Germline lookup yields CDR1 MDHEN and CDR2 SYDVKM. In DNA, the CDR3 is TGTGCCAGCAGTTCTCCCCTTCAGCCCCAGCATTTT. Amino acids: CASSSPLQPQHF.

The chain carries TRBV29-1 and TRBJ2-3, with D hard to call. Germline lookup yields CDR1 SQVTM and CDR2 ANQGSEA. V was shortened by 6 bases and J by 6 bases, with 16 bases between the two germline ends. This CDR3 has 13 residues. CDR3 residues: CSVAFPQRDTQYF. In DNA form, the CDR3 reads TGCAGCGTCGCCTTTCCCCAAAGGGATACGCAGTATTTT.

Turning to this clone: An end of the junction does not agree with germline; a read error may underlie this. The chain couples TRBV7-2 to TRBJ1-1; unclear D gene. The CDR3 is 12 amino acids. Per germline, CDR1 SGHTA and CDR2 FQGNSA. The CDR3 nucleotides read TGTGCCAGCACCTTAGAGTGGACTGAAGCTTTCTTT. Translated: CASTLEWTEAFF.

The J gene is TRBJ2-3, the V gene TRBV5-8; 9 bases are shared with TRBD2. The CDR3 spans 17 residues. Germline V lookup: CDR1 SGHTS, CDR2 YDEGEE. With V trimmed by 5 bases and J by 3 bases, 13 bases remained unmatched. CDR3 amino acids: CASSPPSGTRGTDTQYF. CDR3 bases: TGTGCCAGCAGTCCACCTAGCGGGACCAGGGGAACAGATACGCAGTATTTT.

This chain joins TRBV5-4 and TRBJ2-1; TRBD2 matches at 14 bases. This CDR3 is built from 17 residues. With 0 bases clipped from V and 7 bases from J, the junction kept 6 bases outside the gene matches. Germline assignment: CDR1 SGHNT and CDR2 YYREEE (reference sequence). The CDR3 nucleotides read TGTGCCAGCAGCTTGGGACTAGCGGGAGGGGTGGGGAATGAGCAGTTCTTC. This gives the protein CASSLGLAGGVGNEQFF. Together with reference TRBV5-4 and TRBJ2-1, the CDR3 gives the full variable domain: ETGVTQSPTHLIKTRGQQVTLRCSSQSGHNTVSWYQQALGQGPQFIFQYYREEENGRGNFPPRFSGLQFPNYSSELNVNALELDDSALYLCASSLGLAGGVGNEQFFGPGTRLTVL.

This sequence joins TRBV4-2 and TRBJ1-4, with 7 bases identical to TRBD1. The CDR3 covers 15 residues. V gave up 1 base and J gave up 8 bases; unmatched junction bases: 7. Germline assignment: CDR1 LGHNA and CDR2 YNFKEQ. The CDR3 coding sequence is TGTGCCAGCAGCCAAGGAGACAGGGAGAACGAAAAACTGTTTTTT. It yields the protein CASSQGDRENEKLFF.

Here the CDR3 reads CASSLTSGRVGQFF. The CDR3 DNA is TGTGCCAGCAGCTTAACTAGCGGGAGAGTTGGACAGTTCTTC. The chain joins TRBV7-3 to TRBJ2-1; 9 bases are a match to TRBD2. The CDR3 runs to 14 residues. Germline trimming cut 0 bases from V and 13 bases from J; bases unmatched to any gene: 7. In germline, CDR1 is SGHTA, CDR2 FQGTGA.

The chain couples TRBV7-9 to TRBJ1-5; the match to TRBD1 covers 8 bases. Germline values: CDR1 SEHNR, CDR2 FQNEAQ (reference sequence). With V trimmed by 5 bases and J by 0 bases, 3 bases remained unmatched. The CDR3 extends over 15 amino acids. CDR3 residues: CASSPQGGSNQPQHF. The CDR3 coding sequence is TGTGCCAGCAGCCCACAGGGGGGTAGCAATCAGCCCCAGCATTTT.